This TCR beta chain is drawn from a study of T and B cells in COVID-19 patients. At the level of the study: Comorbidities linked to unfavorable COVID-19 outcome were present in about 90% of the 20 active-infection patients. The study, taken as a whole, reports: Active COVID-19 showed highly clonal TRB repertoires; recovery showed diversity and richness above healthy donors.

BIOMED2 TRB-A/B primer pools were used in multiplex TRB PCR. TCRdb fed the multiplex PCR reads into MiXCR, producing one record per CDR3 protein. This sample has 13,000 to 15,000 distinct CDR3 sequences, with over 25% found just once. The length of the CDR3 is 16 residues. Looked up from germline, CDR1 is SGHDN and CDR2 is FVKESK. V lost 4 bases, J lost 3 bases, and 12 bases stayed unmatched. As concerns this clonotype: Antigen: not known.

TRB was amplified from about 240-490 ng of blood genomic DNA. The sequencing input was blood. This sequence was found in a human donor who had recovered from COVID-19. The chain combines TRBV14 with TRBJ2-7, with 7 bases matching TRBD1. CDR3 DNA: TGTGCCAGCAGCCCCTACACCGGGACAGTTAACTACGAGCAGTACTTC. Its protein is CASSPYTGTVNYEQYF. Complete variable domain (other parts from reference TRBV14 and TRBJ2-7): EAGVTQFPSHSVIEKGQTVTLRCDPISGHDNLYWYRRVMGKEIKFLLHFVKESKQDESGMPNNRFLAERTGGTYSTLKVQPAELEDSGVYFCASSPYTGTVNYEQYFGPGTRLTVT.